This T cell receptor beta chain is from a study of regulatory T cells in long-lasting Graves disease (dated by TCRdb to the early 2020s). Study-level background: In the newly diagnosed Graves' disease group, patients had been taking antithyroid drugs for less than 3 months. Patients with persistent Graves' disease were compared with patients with newly diagnosed Graves' disease using TCR sequencing and RNA sequencing of peripheral blood. The study was conducted in China and was registered as a clinical trial. TCR sequencing covered some 13 persistent and roughly 20 newly diagnosed Graves' disease patients, 33 samples in total. Findings and caveats that apply to the study as a whole: The authors noted that the small sample size was a limitation that may lower accuracy. Only peripheral blood was studied, because thyroid tissue, the primary lesion, was inaccessible. A larger number of public clonotypes was shared among persistent patients (around 3,000) than among newly diagnosed patients (about 990). Lower TCR Shannon entropy and fewer highly expanded clones were observed in persistent Graves' disease patients than in newly diagnosed patients, which suggested clonal expansion. Persistent disease showed preferential use of TRBV28, TRBJ1-2 and TRBJ2-5, whereas newly diagnosed disease favored TRBV20-1 and TRBJ2-1. Sequencing and analysis were limited to the TCR beta chain.

The time point tag for this specimen amounts to: newly diagnosed GD, antithyroid drugs for less than 3 months. For both TCR sequencing and RNA sequencing, RNA was extracted from PBMCs using TRIzol. Graves' disease was diagnosed according to American Thyroid Association guidelines. Recruitment of patients was carried out at an endocrinology department in Xi'an, China. From each patient, approximately 9.9 milliliters of peripheral blood was collected into an EDTA anticoagulant tube. Ficoll Paque Plus density gradient separation was used to isolate PBMCs, and no further T cell sorting was done. An Agilent 2100 Bioanalyzer and agarose gel were used to check RNA quality, while a NanoDrop 2000 measured RNA concentration. This clonotype has a count of ten or more. Its antigen is not yet known. Base qualities are missing; no much larger clone stands one base away. Library preparation employed multiplex PCR. These reads were obtained on an Illumina HiSeq 4000. CDR3 regions were amplified by Arm-PCR with iRepertoire HTBI primers to construct TCR beta libraries. Before sequencing, the PCR products went through gel purification. Per the original workflow: Across samples, roughly 60 TRBV and 13 to 15 TRBJ segments were identified and used for gene usage analysis of CDR3 amino acid clonotypes. Filtered high-quality paired reads were merged into contigs using COPE and FqMerger. BLAST was used to align contigs to IMGT TRBV, TRBD and TRBJ reference genes, with CDR3 defined following IMGT. Highly expanded clones were defined as clonotypes with a frequency above 0.1%. Shannon entropy served as the measure of repertoire diversity, while the Gini coefficient captured V-J evenness. Clonotypes shared by more than one individual were considered public. The public reads were quality trimmed at Q25 with fastp and then assembled into clones with MiXCR by TCRdb, keeping productive beta chains. Records with the same CDR3 protein are collapsed into one entry carrying the most frequent genes and DNA. TCRdb, not the authors, supplied the V and J calls. The sample includes around 250,000 distinct CDR3 sequences, with 20% observed a single time. Roughly 13% of the sample rests with the top ten.

The CDR3, from cysteine to phenylalanine, totals 16 residues. Of all the DNA, just the CDR3 is kept, 48 bases in frame from base 1. V ends up 3 bases short and J 4 bases short, with an unmatched junction base count of 8. CDR1 and CDR2 are drawn from the germline V gene: SGHTA, FQGNSA. The sequence came from a female donor with Graves disease. The sequence is built from TRBV7-2 and TRBJ2-3; 9 central bases correspond to TRBD2. The source was peripheral blood mononuclear cells (PBMCs), collected at new diagnosis, from a patient treated with antithyroid drugs. The sequenced DNA is TGTGCCAGCAGCTTGTGGCGGGGGGGCTTCGCAGATACGCAGTATTTT. Translated, this is CASSLWRGGFADTQYF.